Listed below are T cell receptor beta chains from one sample, sequenced in a study of blood T cell repertoires in COVID-19. Here immunoSEQ multiplex PCR was the method, and the copy in TCRdb shows in-frame clones only, minus some. The repertoire holds about 150,000 clones, with approximately 84% as singletons. The material sequenced was peripheral blood. Receptors originate from a man between 18 and 29 years old with active or convalescent COVID-19. Each CDR3 is given with its conserved first and last residue. The D gene is left open where the match is weak. Size values are once, few and many counts, or a class for expanded clones, and some rows have none.

J	D	V	size	CDR3	DNA
TRBJ1-2	.	TRBV7-2	.	CASSLTGQSFIYYGYTF	TGTGCCAGCAGCCTCACCGGACAGTCCTTTATTTACTATGGCTACACCTTC
TRBJ2-7	TRBD2	TRBV5-4	.	CASSLEARTSGSYEQYF	TGTGCCAGCAGCTTGGAGGCCAGGACTAGCGGGAGCTACGAGCAGTACTTC
TRBJ2-7	TRBD2	TRBV4-1	.	CASSQDQGGVAGGSYEQYF	TGCGCCAGCAGCCAAGATCAGGGGGGTGTAGCGGGGGGCTCCTACGAGCAGTACTTC
TRBJ2-7	TRBD1	TRBV28	.	CASSTRQGPSYEQYF	TGTGCCAGCAGTACTAGACAGGGCCCTTCCTACGAGCAGTACTTC
TRBJ2-3	TRBD1	TRBV4-2	.	CASSHQSTGGSTDTQYF	TGTGCCAGCAGCCATCAAAGTACAGGGGGTAGCACAGATACGCAGTATTTT
TRBJ1-1	.	TRBV7-8	.	CASSFRGGQTEAFF	TGTGCCAGCAGCTTTAGAGGGGGTCAGACTGAAGCTTTCTTT
TRBJ2-1	TRBD2	TRBV2	.	CASSAGTSGLEQFF	TGTGCCAGCAGCGCCGGGACTAGCGGTTTGGAGCAGTTCTTC
TRBJ2-3	.	TRBV9	.	CASSVDGRTDTQYF	TGTGCCAGCAGCGTAGACGGGAGAACAGATACGCAGTATTTT
TRBJ2-5	TRBD2	TRBV5-4	.	CASNFRLAAQETQYF	TGTGCCAGCAATTTTCGACTAGCGGCCCAAGAGACCCAGTACTTC
TRBJ2-6	.	TRBV7-9	.	CASSSRGITGANVLTF	TGTGCCAGCAGCTCTAGGGGGATAACTGGGGCCAACGTCCTGACTTTC
TRBJ1-2	TRBD1	TRBV19	.	CASTPTGGGCYTF	TGTGCCAGTACCCCGACAGGGGGCGGCTGCTACACCTTC
TRBJ2-3	.	TRBV27	.	CASSPYLGLGGVPDTQYF	TGTGCCAGCAGTCCCTACCTCGGGTTGGGGGGAGTGCCAGATACGCAGTATTTT
TRBJ1-2	TRBD1	TRBV18	.	CASSPPGGAGVYGYTF	TGTGCCAGCTCACCACCAGGGGGCGCCGGAGTGTATGGCTACACCTTC
TRBJ2-5	.	TRBV7-3	.	CASSLMGGPQETQYF	TGTGCCAGCAGCTTAATGGGCGGGCCCCAAGAGACCCAGTACTTC
TRBJ1-5	TRBD1	TRBV29-1	.	CSVSGTGKMMNSNQPQHF	TGCAGCGTTTCCGGGACAGGAAAAATGATGAATAGCAATCAGCCCCAGCATTTT
TRBJ1-6	.	TRBV29-1	.	CSVATKTGTPLHF	TGCAGCGTGGCTACCAAAACGGGAACACCCCTCCACTTT
TRBJ1-1	.	TRBV7-9	.	CASTTPGGGRGTEAFF	TGTGCCAGCACCACTCCTGGGGGGGGAAGGGGTACTGAAGCTTTCTTT
TRBJ2-5	TRBD1	TRBV24-1	.	CATSDPRGGQETQYF	TGTGCCACCAGTGATCCGCGAGGGGGCCAGGAGACCCAGTACTTC
TRBJ1-4	.	TRBV7-2	.	CASSLARQGREKLFF	TGTGCCAGCAGCTTAGCGAGGCAGGGCAGGGAAAAACTGTTTTTT
TRBJ1-4	TRBD1	TRBV28	.	CASRRTGGTNEKLFF	TGTGCCAGCAGACGTACAGGGGGGACTAATGAAAAACTGTTTTTT
TRBJ2-2	TRBD2	TRBV18	.	CASSPRATSGQNTGELFF	TGTGCCAGCTCACCACGGGCCACTAGCGGGCAGAACACCGGGGAGCTGTTTTTT
TRBJ1-2	.	TRBV11-2	.	CASSPRGNYGYTF	TGTGCCAGCAGCCCTAGGGGGAACTATGGCTACACCTTC
TRBJ1-5	.	TRBV11-2	.	CASSLGVGRRDQPQHF	TGTGCCAGCAGCTTAGGGGTAGGGAGGAGGGATCAGCCCCAGCATTTT
TRBJ1-1	.	TRBV9	once	CASSGSGVEAFF	TGTGCCAGCAGCGGATCGGGGGTAGAAGCTTTCTTT
TRBJ1-5	.	TRBV3-1/TRBV3-2	.	CASSQDPWQGNQPQHF	TGTGCCAGCAGCCAAGATCCCTGGCAGGGCAATCAGCCCCAGCATTTT
TRBJ1-2	.	TRBV7-9	.	CASSLGVREVGYTF	TGTGCCAGCAGCTTAGGGGTTCGTGAGGTTGGCTACACCTTC
TRBJ2-7	.	TRBV18	once	CASSPQGMREQYF	TGTGCCAGCTCACCCCAGGGTATGCGGGAGCAGTACTTC
TRBJ2-5	TRBD1	TRBV5-1	.	CASKRQGVEETQYF	TGCGCCAGCAAGCGACAGGGGGTAGAGGAGACCCAGTACTTC
TRBJ2-7	TRBD1	TRBV11-2	.	CASSQDRGGREQYF	TGTGCCAGCAGCCAAGACAGGGGGGGACGCGAGCAGTACTTC
TRBJ1-1	.	TRBV7-6	.	CASSLPRTDMNTEAFF	TGTGCCAGCAGCTTACCCCGGACAGACATGAACACTGAAGCTTTCTTT
TRBJ2-6	.	TRBV4-2	.	CASSPLVPGSGANVLTF	TGTGCCAGCAGCCCACTAGTCCCGGGTTCTGGGGCCAACGTCCTGACTTTC
TRBJ1-2	.	TRBV6-1	.	CASSDPFGGEYGYTF	TGTGCCAGCAGTGACCCATTCGGTGGAGAATATGGCTACACCTTC
TRBJ2-5	TRBD1	TRBV7-8	.	CASSLAGQGSETQYF	TGTGCCAGCAGCTTGGCGGGACAGGGGTCGGAGACCCAGTACTTC
TRBJ1-4	TRBD1	TRBV6-6	once	CASSSLRGGSNEKLFF	TGTGCCAGCAGTTCCCTGCGAGGGGGCTCTAATGAAAAACTGTTTTTT
TRBJ1-3	TRBD1	TRBV5-4	.	CASSRDRGSGNTIYF	TGTGCCAGCAGCCGGGACAGGGGATCAGGAAACACCATATATTTT
TRBJ2-7	TRBD1	TRBV4-1	once	CASSQDPTGVNYEQYF	TGCGCCAGCAGCCAAGATCCGACAGGGGTCAACTACGAGCAGTACTTC
TRBJ2-5	TRBD2	TRBV10-3	.	CAISESWLAGASGETQYF	TGTGCCATCAGTGAGTCATGGTTAGCGGGAGCCTCGGGAGAGACCCAGTACTTC
TRBJ1-1	TRBD1	TRBV27	.	CASSPTGGITEAFF	TGTGCCAGCTCCCCTACAGGGGGCATCACTGAAGCTTTCTTT
TRBJ2-1	.	TRBV9	.	CASSVSLTRLYNEQFF	TGTGCCAGCAGCGTATCCTTGACGCGGCTCTACAATGAGCAGTTCTTC
TRBJ2-1	.	TRBV24-1	.	CATSDSPLRGQQFF	TGTGCCACCAGTGATTCCCCCCTTAGGGGACAACAGTTCTTC
TRBJ2-7	TRBD2	TRBV7-2	.	CASRSAGGVGYEQYF	TGTGCCAGCAGATCAGCGGGAGGTGTCGGGTACGAGCAGTACTTC
TRBJ2-5	.	TRBV20-1	.	CSARREETQYF	TGCAGTGCTAGAAGAGAAGAGACCCAGTACTTC
TRBJ2-7	.	TRBV7-2	.	CASSLQRREQYF	TGTGCCAGCAGCTTACAAAGGAGGGAGCAGTACTTC
TRBJ2-7	TRBD2	TRBV13	.	CASSPGLADYEQYF	TGTGCCAGCAGCCCGGGACTAGCAGACTACGAGCAGTACTTC
TRBJ2-7	TRBD1	TRBV13	.	CASSPRRDRAYEQYF	TGTGCCAGCAGCCCTCGGAGGGACAGGGCCTACGAGCAGTACTTC
TRBJ1-3	.	TRBV25-1	few	CASSAPPIGLAGNTIYF	TGTGCCAGCAGTGCCCCGCCCATTGGACTCGCTGGAAACACCATATATTTT
TRBJ1-2	.	TRBV3-1/TRBV3-2	.	CASSQSGNYGYTF	TGTGCCAGCAGCCAATCGGGTAACTATGGCTACACCTTC
TRBJ2-3	.	TRBV2	few	CASSEGYTTDTQYF	TGTGCCAGCAGTGAAGGATACACAACAGATACGCAGTATTTT
TRBJ2-7	.	TRBV7-6	once	CASSLADSTYEQYF	TGTGCCAGCAGCTTAGCGGACTCTACCTACGAGCAGTACTTC
TRBJ2-7	TRBD2	TRBV6-4	.	CASREREGCYEQYF	TGTGCCAGCAGGGAGCGGGAGGGCTGCTACGAGCAGTACTTC
TRBJ1-4	.	TRBV4-3	.	CASSPDAGPREKLFF	TGCGCCAGCAGCCCAGATGCGGGACCGAGGGAAAAACTGTTTTTT
TRBJ2-2	TRBD1	TRBV7-3	.	CASSLKGRQGNGELFF	TGTGCCAGCAGCTTAAAGGGGAGACAGGGGAACGGGGAGCTGTTTTTT
TRBJ2-1	TRBD2	TRBV2	.	CASSGSAGGHHNEQFF	TGTGCCAGCAGTGGGTCCGCGGGGGGGCATCACAATGAGCAGTTCTTC
TRBJ2-1	TRBD1	TRBV7-9	many	CASSESLQGAGEQFF	TGTGCCAGCAGTGAATCATTACAGGGGGCAGGTGAGCAGTTCTTC